One and the same sample provided the 24 T cell receptor beta chains below, sequenced in a study of blood T cell repertoires in COVID-19 (dated by TCRdb to 2018 to 2020). The method behind the library was the immunoSEQ multiplex PCR assay. As stored in TCRdb, this immuneACCESS dataset retains in-frame rearrangements with V and J assigned. A fraction of the clones does not appear; measured against another copy, unresolved V genes explain less than half of the discrepancy, and the remainder lacks a known reason. The sample includes hundreds of thousands of clones, with 75% to 90% observed a single time. Of the sample, around 0.9% is held by the ten largest clones. Material: peripheral blood. These receptors originate from a man aged 18 to 30 with COVID-19, enrolled during active disease.

The V gene is TRBV10-3, the J gene TRBJ1-2; a possible D gene is TRBD1 (6 bases). The CDR3 consists of 15 residues. Per germline, CDR1 ENHRY and CDR2 SYGVKD. The V and J ends lost 2 bases and 2 bases respectively, with 12 bases between them. CDR3 DNA: TGTGCCATCAGTGAGCCTAGGACAGAGAACTATGGCTACACCTTC. It codes for CAISEPRTENYGYTF.

The rearrangement uses TRBV6-5 and TRBJ1-1; 9 nucleotides match TRBD1. The germline CDR1 and CDR2 sequences are MNHEY and SVGAGI. The CDR3 sequence is 16 residues long. The ends lost 2 bases at V and 5 bases at J; junction bases unmatched: 9. The CDR3 is CASSYMGTGMRTEAFF. CDR3 DNA: TGTGCCAGCAGTTACATGGGGACAGGGATGAGAACTGAAGCTTTCTTT.

The genes are TRBV3-1 (or the pseudogene TRBV3-2) and TRBJ1-2; D remains unclear. In germline, CDR1 is LGHDT, CDR2 YNNKEL (reference sequence). With 6 bases removed from V and 5 bases from J, the gap between germline ends came to 13 bases. This CDR3 spans 13 amino acids. The CDR3 bases are TGTGCCAGCAGAGGAGGTACAGAGTATGGCTACACCTTC. This translates into CASRGGTEYGYTF.

The chain joins TRBV20-1 to TRBJ2-5; D is unresolved. Deletions cut 7 bases from V and 6 bases from J, with 12 bases between. Germline V gene data show CDR1 as DFQATT and CDR2 as SNEGSKA (reference sequence). This CDR3 has 11 residues. CDR3 sequence reads: CSVEARQTQYF. Here the CDR3 DNA reads TGCAGTGTTGAAGCGAGGCAGACCCAGTACTTC.

The chain joins TRBV6-5 to TRBJ2-5; TRBD1 agrees at 7 bases. The CDR3 consists of 13 residues. Germline assignment: CDR1 MNHEY and CDR2 SVGAGI. With V trimmed by 6 bases and J by 3 bases, 4 bases remained unmatched. The CDR3 reads CASRQGTKETQYF. As DNA, the CDR3 is TGTGCCAGCAGACAGGGGACCAAAGAGACCCAGTACTTC.

This chain joins TRBV5-4 and TRBJ2-7, with 7 positions matching TRBD2. Trimming at V came to 7 bases and at J to 3 bases, leaving 10 bases not matched to a gene. The CDR3 covers 14 residues. The germline gives CDR1 SGHNT, CDR2 YYREEE (reference sequence). DNA of the CDR3: TGTGCCAGCCGGGAGGATTTCCGCTACTACGAGCAGTACTTC. It translates to CASREDFRYYEQYF.

The chain employs TRBV18 and TRBJ2-7; 7 bases map to TRBD1. The CDR3 is made up of 15 amino acids. Per germline, CDR1 KGHSH and CDR2 LQKENI. V trimming: 6 bases; J trimming: 4 bases; junction bases outside the gene matches: 12. CDR3 residues: CASSTGTASYYEQYF. In DNA, the CDR3 is TGTGCCAGCTCTACCGGGACAGCCTCATATTACGAGCAGTACTTC.

The chain employs TRBV11-2 and TRBJ1-2; possibly TRBD1 for D (5 bases). Germline CDR1 reads SGHAT; CDR2 reads FQNNGV. This CDR3 has 13 residues. V was cut by 1 base and J by 5 bases, with 8 bases left in between. CDR3 in amino acids: CASSLGQKYGYTF. CDR3 DNA: TGTGCCAGCAGCTTAGGACAGAAGTATGGCTACACCTTC.

The V gene is TRBV6-1, the J gene TRBJ1-1; 8 nucleotides align to TRBD1. The CDR3 runs to 14 residues. Per the germline V gene, CDR1 is MNHNS and CDR2 is SASEGT. The trim removed 1 base at V and 5 bases at J, leaving 3 bases unmatched. The CDR3 coding sequence is TGTGCCAGCAGTGAAGTCACAGGGGGAACTGAAGCTTTCTTT. This encodes CASSEVTGGTEAFF.

This clone was recorded only once. This chain links TRBV6-5 with TRBJ1-4, with D hard to call. Trimming took 8 bases from V and 0 from J, leaving 10 bases between them. Germline V gene lookup returns CDR1 MNHEY and CDR2 SVGAGI. This CDR3 region has 14 residues. The CDR3: CASRGAATNEKLFF. Here the CDR3 DNA reads TGTGCCAGCCGGGGAGCGGCAACTAATGAAAAACTGTTTTTT.

The chain combines TRBV19 with TRBJ2-4; 8 bases map to TRBD2. Germline CDR1 LNHDA, CDR2 SQIVND (reference sequence). The CDR3 spans 15 residues. V was pared by 9 bases and J by 7 bases, with 14 bases of the junction left unmatched. This CDR3 reads CASKGGTRGLNIQYF. CDR3 DNA: TGTGCCAGCAAGGGCGGGACTAGAGGGTTGAACATTCAGTACTTC.

The V and J genes are TRBV19 and TRBJ1-2; TRBD1 agrees at 10 bases. Trimming cost V 6 bases and J 2 bases; bases outside gene matches: 0. CDR3 length: 13 residues. Germline V lookup: CDR1 LNHDA, CDR2 SQIVND (reference sequence). This chain's CDR3 is CASRGQGNYGYTF. CDR3 in DNA: TGTGCCAGTAGGGGACAGGGGAACTATGGCTACACCTTC.

The chain couples TRBV9 to TRBJ2-7; the match to TRBD1 covers 9 bases. J lost 1 base, V lost 0 bases, and 2 bases had no gene match. Germline V CDR1 and CDR2: SGDLS, YYNGEE. The CDR3 has 15 residues. Written as DNA, the CDR3 is TGTGCCAGCAGCGTAGGTGGACAGGGGTCCTACGAGCAGTACTTC. Its protein product is CASSVGGQGSYEQYF. The whole variable domain, remainder taken from reference TRBV9 and TRBJ2-7, is DSGVTQTPKHLITATGQRVTLRCSPRSGDLSVYWYQQSLDQGLQFLIQYYNGEERAKGNILERFSAQQFPDLHSELNLSSLELGDSALYFCASSVGGQGSYEQYFGPGTRLTVT.

V gene TRBV4-1 combines with J gene TRBJ2-1, with 9 bases matching TRBD2. Germline values: CDR1 MGHRA, CDR2 YSYEKL. The junction had 18 bases not matched to a gene; V was cut back by 0 bases and J by 6 bases. The length of the CDR3 is 20 residues. The CDR3 DNA sequence: TGCGCCAGCAGCCAAGATTTGGCTCTAGCGGGGAATATCCGTTCCAATGAGCAGTTCTTC. Protein: CASSQDLALAGNIRSNEQFF.

The chain links TRBV29-1 to TRBJ2-3, with unresolved D. Germline values: CDR1 SQVTM, CDR2 ANQGSEA. V lost 7 bases to trimming and J lost 3 bases, with 5 bases between them. The CDR3 consists of 10 residues. The CDR3 DNA sequence: TGCAGCGCAGCTACAGATACGCAGTATTTT. Translated, it gives CSAATDTQYF.

The chain joins TRBV19 to TRBJ1-6; 9 bases line up with TRBD1. The CDR3 extends over 17 amino acids. Trimming at V came to 2 bases and at J to 2 bases, leaving 4 bases not matched to a gene. Germline values: CDR1 LNHDA, CDR2 SQIVND (reference sequence). CDR3 bases: TGTGCCAGTAGTATACCACAGGGGGCTACCTATAATTCACCCCTCCACTTT. It specifies CASSIPQGATYNSPLHF.

To note about this clone: Other DNA sequences in this sample translate to the same CDR3. The rearrangement joins TRBV27 to TRBJ2-1, with 7 bases fitting TRBD1. Germline trimming cut 0 bases from V and 0 bases from J; bases unmatched to any gene: 2. Germline V gene sequence: CDR1 MNHEY, CDR2 SMNVEV (reference sequence). The CDR3 contains 16 residues. CDR3 sequence: CASSLSGQLSYNEQFF. The CDR3 nucleotides read TGTGCCAGCAGTTTATCGGGACAGCTCTCCTACAATGAGCAGTTCTTC.

The CDR3 nucleotides are TGTGCCAGCAGTTCCCGCGGTAGCGGGAATGCAGATACGCAGTATTTT. Its protein product is CASSSRGSGNADTQYF. The chain joins TRBV6-5 to TRBJ2-3; 8 bases align to TRBD2. V was pared by 4 bases and J by 4 bases, with 10 bases of the junction left unmatched. CDR1 and CDR2 (germline): MNHEY, SVGAGI. The CDR3 sequence is 16 residues long.

This chain connects TRBV2 to TRBJ2-7, with 9 bases that match TRBD1. The germline gives CDR1 SNHLY, CDR2 FYNNEI. Losses at the gene ends were 6 bases for V and 2 bases for J; bases not matched to a gene: 14. This CDR3 region has 17 residues. The CDR3 sequence is CASSLRTGEGQTYEQYF. As DNA, the CDR3 is TGTGCCAGCAGCTTGAGGACAGGGGAGGGACAAACCTACGAGCAGTACTTC.

The chain employs TRBV11-3 and TRBJ2-1, with TRBD2 matching over 12 bases. The V gene's germline CDR1 is SGHNT and CDR2 YENEEA. V lost 0 bases and J lost 4; bases outside the gene matches: 1. This CDR3 has 16 amino acids. As DNA, the CDR3 is TGTGCCAGCAGCTTAGATCTAGCGGGAGGGTACAATGAGCAGTTCTTC. Amino acids: CASSLDLAGGYNEQFF.

The chain joins TRBV5-1 to TRBJ2-2; maybe TRBD1 (5 bases). The CDR3 has 13 residues. Germline CDR1 and CDR2: SGHRS and YFSETQ. The V and J ends lost 0 bases and 7 bases respectively, with 7 bases between them. CDR3 DNA sequence: TGCGCCAGCAGCTTGGCCGACAGCGGGGAGCTGTTTTTT. Its translation: CASSLADSGELFF. The whole variable domain, filled in from reference TRBV5-1 and TRBJ2-2, reads KAGVTQTPRYLIKTRGQQVTLSCSPISGHRSVSWYQQTPGQGLQFLFEYFSETQRNKGNFPGRFSGRQFSNSRSEMNVSTLELGDSALYLCASSLADSGELFFGEGSRLTVL.

The chain couples TRBV11-2 to TRBJ2-3, with TRBD2 matching over 7 bases. The CDR3 covers 15 residues. The ends lost 2 bases at V and 1 base at J; junction bases unmatched: 3. Germline CDR1 SGHAT, CDR2 FQNNGV. CDR3 sequence (DNA): TGTGCCAGCAGCTTAATGCTAGCGGGCACAGATACGCAGTATTTT. This translates into CASSLMLAGTDTQYF. The full variable domain, rest sourced from reference TRBV11-2 and TRBJ2-3, is EAGVAQSPRYKIIEKRQSVAFWCNPISGHATLYWYQQILGQGPKLLIQFQNNGVVDDSQLPKDRFSAERLKGVDSTLKIQPAKLEDSAVYLCASSLMLAGTDTQYFGPGTRLTVL.

The V and J genes are TRBV19 and TRBJ2-2; 9 nucleotides align to TRBD2. Trimming took 2 bases from V and 4 from J; bases not matched to a gene: 5. Germline assignment: CDR1 LNHDA and CDR2 SQIVND (reference sequence). The CDR3 contains 16 residues. The CDR3 region is CASSILASGATGELFF. In DNA form, the CDR3 reads TGTGCCAGTAGTATATTGGCTAGCGGGGCCACCGGGGAGCTGTTTTTT. The full variable domain, in which reference TRBV19 and TRBJ2-2 provide the parts outside the CDR3, is DGGITQSPKYLFRKEGQNVTLSCEQNLNHDAMYWYRQDPGQGLRLIYYSQIVNDFQKGDIAEGYSVSREKKESFPLTVTSAQKNPTAFYLCASSILASGATGELFFGEGSRLTVL.

This chain connects TRBV27 to TRBJ2-1; D is possibly TRBD1 (5 bases). Germline CDR1 MNHEY, CDR2 SMNVEV (reference sequence). V lost 3 bases and J 7 bases, leaving 13 bases between the germline ends. This CDR3 region has 14 residues. CDR3: CASSLDKLGNEQFF. The CDR3 bases are TGTGCCAGCAGTTTGGACAAACTCGGTAATGAGCAGTTCTTC.